The present T cell receptor (beta chain) was sequenced within a study of CD8+CD57+ T cells in acquired aplastic anemia. Findings and limits, study-wide: Patients and controls had CD8+ Simpson's diversity values that were not significantly distinct.

The template used for profiling TCR beta VDJ and CDR3 was genomic DNA. TCRdb called the reads again in MiXCR, with one record for every CDR3 protein. The table includes more than 150,000 distinct CDR3 sequences, 40% to 55% detected once. Looked up from germline, CDR1 is SEHNR and CDR2 is FQNEAQ (reference sequence). The CDR3 is made up of 12 amino acids. The V gene lost 8 bases and the J gene lost 5 bases, with 12 bases spanning the gap. About this clonotype: Antigen: not known.

Flow cytometry had shown expanded CD8+CD57+ cells in the patients chosen for sequencing. The genes are TRBV7-9 and TRBJ1-1, with TRBD1 as a possible D gene (6 bases). Sequences were obtained from sorted CD4+, CD8+, or CD8+CD57+ T cells (not recorded which) from PBMCs. The receptor was isolated from a human donor with aplastic anemia. The CDR3 coding sequence is TGTGCCAGCCAGGAGGGGGGTACTGAAGCTTTCTTT. This encodes CASQEGGTEAFF. Drawing the rest from reference TRBV7-9 and TRBJ1-1, the complete variable domain is DTGVSQNPRHKITKRGQNVTFRCDPISEHNRLYWYRQTLGQGPEFLTYFQNEAQLEKSRLLSDRFSAERPKGSFSTLEIQRTEQGDSAMYLCASQEGGTEAFFGQGTRLTVV.